These 11 T cell receptor beta chains share one sample of origin, sequenced in a study of CD8 T cells in Susac syndrome. Reverse transcription of about 0.5 to 1 ug RNA used random hexamers. TCRdb analysed the immunoSEQ multiplex PCR reads with MiXCR anew, one entry per CDR3 protein. The sample shows approximately 160,000 distinct CDR3 sequences, 92% of them seen only once. Sequenced material: CD4+ T cells from PBMCs. The receptors originated from a human donor in good health.

CDR3 amino acids: CASSPLAGGSDTQYF. Here the CDR3 DNA reads TGTGCCAGCAGCCCACTAGCGGGAGGATCAGATACGCAGTATTTT. The gene calls are TRBV3-1 and TRBJ2-3; 12 nucleotides agree with TRBD2. Per the germline V gene, CDR1 is LGHDT and CDR2 is YNNKEL (reference sequence). V shed 4 bases, J shed 4 bases, and the junction held 3 bases outside the gene matches. This CDR3 region has 15 residues.

The chain joins TRBV11-2 to TRBJ2-4, with 7 bases lining up with TRBD2. In germline, CDR1 is SGHAT, CDR2 FQNNGV. The CDR3 extends over 14 amino acids. Trimming cost V 6 bases and J 9 bases; bases outside gene matches: 11. The CDR3 sequence: CASRPPGGVTIQYF. For the CDR3, the DNA is TGTGCCAGCAGACCACCTGGGGGGGTTACCATTCAGTACTTC.

The chain combines TRBV18 with TRBJ2-2; possibly TRBD1 or TRBD2 for D (5 bases each). The CDR3 contains 15 residues. Germline values: CDR1 KGHSH, CDR2 LQKENI. Between the trimmed V and J ends, which lost 3 bases and 5 bases, there was a span of 13 bases. In nucleotides, the CDR3 is TGTGCCAGCTCACCCGGGACGGCGAGGACCGGGGAGCTGTTTTTT. It encodes CASSPGTARTGELFF.

The V and J genes are TRBV7-9 and TRBJ1-4, with D unclear. This CDR3 spans 14 amino acids. In germline, CDR1 is SEHNR, CDR2 FQNEAQ (reference sequence). V was shortened by 5 bases and J by 6 bases, with 13 bases between the two germline ends. CDR3 sequence: CASSLGGNDEKLFF. The CDR3 bases are TGTGCCAGCAGCCTCGGAGGGAACGATGAAAAACTGTTTTTT.

The CDR3 nucleotides are TGCAGTGCTCGGTCCCCCAGGGGCACAGATACGCAGTATTTT. Residues: CSARSPRGTDTQYF. This rearrangement joins TRBV20-1 to TRBJ2-3, with D perhaps matching TRBD1 (5 bases). This CDR3 region has 14 residues. Germline loops: CDR1 DFQATT, CDR2 SNEGSKA (reference sequence). Trimming took off 5 bases at V and 1 base at J, with 13 bases between the two ends.

V and J are TRBV5-1 and TRBJ1-1; 8 nucleotides agree with TRBD1. The J segment lost 4 bases and the V segment lost 4 bases, leaving 6 bases of the junction unmatched. This CDR3 is built from 14 residues. Germline V gene data show CDR1 as SGHRS and CDR2 as YFSETQ. CDR3 nucleotide sequence: TGCGCCAGCAGCCCCGGACAGGGCGGCACTGAAGCTTTCTTT. It encodes CASSPGQGGTEAFF. Complete variable domain (other parts from reference TRBV5-1 and TRBJ1-1): KAGVTQTPRYLIKTRGQQVTLSCSPISGHRSVSWYQQTPGQGLQFLFEYFSETQRNKGNFPGRFSGRQFSNSRSEMNVSTLELGDSALYLCASSPGQGGTEAFFGQGTRLTVV.

The CDR3 is CSATGTGGLNQPQHF. The CDR3 bases are TGCAGTGCCACTGGGACAGGGGGACTAAATCAGCCCCAGCATTTT. The chain couples TRBV20-1 to TRBJ1-5; 11 bases line up with TRBD1. The CDR3 spans 15 residues. Germline V gene data show CDR1 as DFQATT and CDR2 as SNEGSKA (reference sequence). Losses at the gene ends were 6 bases for V and 4 bases for J; bases not matched to a gene: 8.

This chain links TRBV6-1 with TRBJ1-1; possible D gene TRBD1, 6 bases. The ends were cut back, 2 bases at V and 1 base at J, with 8 bases in the middle. Germline loops: CDR1 MNHNS, CDR2 SASEGT. The CDR3 is made up of 14 amino acids. CDR3 DNA sequence: TGTGCCAGCAGTGAACCGGGGGCGAACACTGAAGCTTTCTTT. Translation: CASSEPGANTEAFF.

This chain uses TRBV30 with TRBJ1-5, with TRBD1 matching 8 bases. This CDR3 is built from 15 residues. V gave up 0 bases and J gave up 7 bases; unmatched junction bases: 8. Germline lookup yields CDR1 GTSNPN and CDR2 SVGIG (reference sequence). The CDR3 DNA reads TGTGCCTGGAGTGTGGGGACGACAGGGGAACAGCCCCAGCATTTT. It specifies CAWSVGTTGEQPQHF. Together with reference TRBV30 and TRBJ1-5, the CDR3 gives the full variable domain: SQTIHQWPATLVQPVGSPLSLECTVEGTSNPNLYWYRQAAGRGLQLLFYSVGIGQISSEVPQNLSASRPQDRQFILSSKKLLLSDSGFYLCAWSVGTTGEQPQHFGDGTRLSIL.

This chain connects TRBV3-1 to TRBJ2-3; the D gene is possibly TRBD2 (5 bases). The V end was cut by 5 bases, the J end by 0 bases, with 12 bases between. The CDR3 is made up of 15 amino acids. The germline gives CDR1 LGHDT, CDR2 YNNKEL (reference sequence). The CDR3 DNA reads TGTGCCAGCAGCTCTCGGGGTTCTAGCACAGATACGCAGTATTTT. Amino acid sequence: CASSSRGSSTDTQYF.

The V gene is TRBV6-1, the J gene TRBJ2-1; a possible D gene is TRBD1 (6 bases). Germline assignment: CDR1 MNHNS and CDR2 SASEGT. V gave up 4 bases and J gave up 12 bases, with 22 bases separating them. There are 15 residues in the CDR3. CDR3 DNA sequence: TGTGCCAGCAGTGCCCCGGGACAACCTAAGGTGGGGCAGTTCTTC. It specifies CASSAPGQPKVGQFF.